A selection of T cell receptor beta chains follows, all from one sample in a study of T cells in narcolepsy. The method was immunoSEQ multiplex PCR; TCRdb's version includes in-frame clones alone and lacks a portion of them. Here the sample spans about 40,000 clones, 70% to 90% being singletons. The sequenced sample consisted of CD45RA- memory CD4+ T cells from PBMCs. These TCRs come from a human donor with narcolepsy. Both conserved end residues are part of each CDR3. Fields, in order: clone size, D gene, V gene, J gene, CDR3 protein, CDR3 DNA. The D gene is left open where the match is weak. Where a row states a size, it is once, few, many or the class of an expanded clone; other rows omit it.

clone size: NA; D gene: NA; V gene: TRBV7-3; J gene: TRBJ1-1; CDR3 protein: CASSLRPPGSGNTEAFF; CDR3 DNA: TGTGCCAGCAGCTTAAGGCCGCCCGGGTCAGGGAACACTGAAGCTTTCTTT
clone size: once; D gene: TRBD2; V gene: TRBV2; J gene: TRBJ2-7; CDR3 protein: CASLSGRSYEQYF; CDR3 DNA: TGTGCCAGCCTGAGCGGGAGGTCCTACGAGCAGTACTTC
clone size: NA; D gene: NA; V gene: TRBV6-1; J gene: TRBJ2-7; CDR3 protein: CASRIIGAVEQYF; CDR3 DNA: TGTGCCAGCAGGATTATAGGGGCAGTCGAGCAGTACTTC
clone size: NA; D gene: NA; V gene: TRBV30; J gene: TRBJ1-5; CDR3 protein: CAWRGGEGQPQHF; CDR3 DNA: TGTGCCTGGAGGGGAGGGGAAGGTCAGCCCCAGCATTTT
clone size: NA; D gene: NA; V gene: TRBV19; J gene: TRBJ1-5; CDR3 protein: CASSMGEGISNQPQHF; CDR3 DNA: TGTGCCAGTAGTATGGGGGAGGGGATTAGCAATCAGCCCCAGCATTTT
clone size: NA; D gene: TRBD2; V gene: TRBV7-6; J gene: TRBJ2-5; CDR3 protein: CASSSAGTSGRGETQYF; CDR3 DNA: TGTGCCAGCAGCTCAGCTGGGACTAGCGGGCGTGGGGAGACCCAGTACTTC
clone size: once; D gene: TRBD1; V gene: TRBV9; J gene: TRBJ1-3; CDR3 protein: CASSLGQDRDTIYF; CDR3 DNA: TGTGCCAGCAGCCTTGGACAGGACAGAGACACCATATATTTT
clone size: NA; D gene: TRBD1; V gene: TRBV5-1; J gene: TRBJ2-7; CDR3 protein: CASSQGQVERTREQYF; CDR3 DNA: TGCGCCAGCAGCCAGGGACAGGTCGAGAGAACACGCGAGCAGTACTTC
clone size: NA; D gene: NA; V gene: TRBV6-5; J gene: TRBJ2-2; CDR3 protein: CASRGGTGELFF; CDR3 DNA: TGTGCCAGCAGGGGCGGGACCGGGGAGCTGTTTTTT
clone size: once; D gene: TRBD1; V gene: TRBV5-6; J gene: TRBJ2-2; CDR3 protein: CASSLEGALGHGELFF; CDR3 DNA: TGTGCCAGCAGCTTGGAGGGGGCGTTAGGGCACGGGGAGCTGTTTTTT
clone size: NA; D gene: TRBD2; V gene: TRBV7-3; J gene: TRBJ2-5; CDR3 protein: CASSLSGEGTQYF; CDR3 DNA: TGTGCCAGCAGCTTATCCGGGGAGGGGACCCAGTACTTC
clone size: NA; D gene: TRBD1; V gene: TRBV5-1; J gene: TRBJ2-1; CDR3 protein: CASSTAGTGAPNEQFF; CDR3 DNA: TGCGCCAGCAGCACCGCCGGGACAGGGGCCCCCAATGAGCAGTTCTTC
clone size: NA; D gene: TRBD2; V gene: TRBV28; J gene: TRBJ2-1; CDR3 protein: CASGRGGLYNEQFF; CDR3 DNA: TGTGCCAGCGGACGGGGGGGGCTTTACAATGAGCAGTTCTTC
clone size: NA; D gene: NA; V gene: TRBV30; J gene: TRBJ2-2; CDR3 protein: CAWSLAPTGELFF; CDR3 DNA: TGTGCCTGGAGTTTAGCACCGACCGGGGAGCTGTTTTTT
clone size: NA; D gene: NA; V gene: TRBV15; J gene: TRBJ1-1; CDR3 protein: CATSREGGDTEAFF; CDR3 DNA: TGTGCCACCAGCAGAGAGGGGGGCGACACTGAAGCTTTCTTT
clone size: NA; D gene: NA; V gene: TRBV7-3; J gene: TRBJ2-3; CDR3 protein: CASSLTYTDTQYF; CDR3 DNA: TGTGCCAGCAGCTTAACATACACAGATACGCAGTATTTT
clone size: NA; D gene: NA; V gene: TRBV6-1; J gene: TRBJ2-1; CDR3 protein: CASSNQGHNEQFF; CDR3 DNA: TGTGCCAGCAGTAATCAGGGACACAATGAGCAGTTCTTC
clone size: NA; D gene: NA; V gene: TRBV5-1; J gene: TRBJ2-1; CDR3 protein: CASSSSLGNEQFF; CDR3 DNA: TGCGCCAGCAGCTCCAGTCTGGGGAATGAGCAGTTCTTC
clone size: NA; D gene: NA; V gene: TRBV6-6; J gene: TRBJ1-3; CDR3 protein: CASSYSGRSSGNTIYF; CDR3 DNA: TGTGCCAGCAGTTACTCCGGACGGTCCTCTGGAAACACCATATATTTT
clone size: few; D gene: NA; V gene: TRBV27; J gene: TRBJ1-5; CDR3 protein: CASSSLSLRGGQPQHF; CDR3 DNA: TGTGCCAGCAGTTCGCTCTCCCTCAGGGGTGGACAGCCCCAGCATTTT
clone size: NA; D gene: NA; V gene: TRBV5-1; J gene: TRBJ1-4; CDR3 protein: CASSARPSEKLFF; CDR3 DNA: TGCGCCAGCAGTGCGAGACCGTCAGAAAAACTGTTTTTT
clone size: NA; D gene: TRBD1; V gene: TRBV19; J gene: TRBJ1-1; CDR3 protein: CASSHPPGQTEAFF; CDR3 DNA: TGTGCCAGTAGTCACCCGCCGGGACAGACTGAAGCTTTCTTT
clone size: once; D gene: NA; V gene: TRBV4-2; J gene: TRBJ1-4; CDR3 protein: CASSQAATNEKLFF; CDR3 DNA: TGTGCCAGCAGCCAAGCAGCCACGAATGAAAAACTGTTTTTT
clone size: NA; D gene: TRBD2; V gene: TRBV9; J gene: TRBJ2-7; CDR3 protein: CASSVGTSGNYEQYF; CDR3 DNA: TGTGCCAGCAGCGTAGGGACTAGCGGAAACTACGAGCAGTACTTC
clone size: NA; D gene: TRBD1; V gene: TRBV9; J gene: TRBJ1-5; CDR3 protein: CASSVRAGGYNQPQHF; CDR3 DNA: TGTGCCAGCAGCGTAAGGGCAGGGGGTTACAATCAGCCCCAGCATTTT
clone size: NA; D gene: NA; V gene: TRBV7-2; J gene: TRBJ1-5; CDR3 protein: CASSTGSPNQPQHF; CDR3 DNA: TGTGCCAGCAGTACCGGGTCGCCGAATCAGCCCCAGCATTTT
clone size: NA; D gene: TRBD2; V gene: TRBV14; J gene: TRBJ2-1; CDR3 protein: CASSQDQTSEYNEQFF; CDR3 DNA: TGTGCCAGCAGCCAAGATCAAACTAGCGAATACAATGAGCAGTTCTTC
clone size: once; D gene: TRBD1; V gene: TRBV9; J gene: TRBJ2-1; CDR3 protein: CASSAIRGQEQFF; CDR3 DNA: TGTGCCAGCAGCGCGATCAGGGGACAGGAGCAGTTCTTC
clone size: NA; D gene: TRBD1; V gene: TRBV7-3; J gene: TRBJ1-2; CDR3 protein: CASSSYRGQGYTF; CDR3 DNA: TGTGCCAGCAGCTCATACAGGGGGCAGGGCTACACCTTC
clone size: NA; D gene: TRBD2; V gene: TRBV6-1; J gene: TRBJ2-1; CDR3 protein: CASSPGTSEVDEQFF; CDR3 DNA: TGTGCCAGCAGCCCAGGGACTAGCGAGGTGGATGAGCAGTTCTTC
clone size: NA; D gene: TRBD2; V gene: TRBV18; J gene: TRBJ2-3; CDR3 protein: CASSPPLAASTDTQYF; CDR3 DNA: TGTGCCAGCTCACCACCCCTAGCGGCTAGCACAGATACGCAGTATTTT
clone size: once; D gene: NA; V gene: TRBV18; J gene: TRBJ2-5; CDR3 protein: CASSPLGGETQYF; CDR3 DNA: TGTGCCAGCTCACCACTGGGGGGAGAGACCCAGTACTTC
clone size: NA; D gene: TRBD2; V gene: TRBV5-5; J gene: TRBJ2-7; CDR3 protein: CASSSTGTSGIKAYEQYF; CDR3 DNA: TGTGCCAGCAGCTCTACCGGGACTAGCGGGATCAAAGCCTACGAGCAGTACTTC
clone size: NA; D gene: NA; V gene: TRBV6-5; J gene: TRBJ1-2; CDR3 protein: CASRSADRWGYTF; CDR3 DNA: TGTGCCAGCAGGTCGGCCGACAGGTGGGGCTACACCTTC
clone size: NA; D gene: NA; V gene: TRBV25-1; J gene: TRBJ2-7; CDR3 protein: CASSESKSGYEQYF; CDR3 DNA: TGTGCCAGCAGTGAGTCAAAGTCCGGCTACGAGCAGTACTTC
clone size: NA; D gene: NA; V gene: TRBV20-1; J gene: TRBJ2-3; CDR3 protein: CSLGATDTQYF; CDR3 DNA: TGCAGTCTAGGGGCCACAGATACGCAGTATTTT
clone size: NA; D gene: NA; V gene: TRBV10-1; J gene: TRBJ2-7; CDR3 protein: CASSESIGISSYEQYF; CDR3 DNA: TGCGCCAGCAGTGAGTCGATCGGGATCAGCTCCTACGAGCAGTACTTC
clone size: NA; D gene: TRBD2; V gene: TRBV5-1; J gene: TRBJ2-3; CDR3 protein: CASSLEPSGGPGTDTQYF; CDR3 DNA: TGCGCCAGCAGCTTGGAACCTAGCGGGGGCCCAGGCACAGATACGCAGTATTTT
clone size: NA; D gene: TRBD2; V gene: TRBV5-4; J gene: TRBJ2-3; CDR3 protein: CASSAGLAGGQVDTQYF; CDR3 DNA: TGTGCCAGCAGCGCAGGACTAGCGGGGGGGCAAGTAGATACGCAGTATTTT
clone size: NA; D gene: TRBD2; V gene: TRBV2; J gene: TRBJ2-1; CDR3 protein: CASKIAGGNYEQFF; CDR3 DNA: TGTGCCAGCAAGATAGCGGGGGGGAATTATGAGCAGTTCTTC
clone size: NA; D gene: NA; V gene: TRBV6-5; J gene: TRBJ1-4; CDR3 protein: CASSYFSGLTNEKLFF; CDR3 DNA: TGTGCCAGCAGTTACTTTTCAGGCCTTACTAATGAAAAACTGTTTTTT
clone size: NA; D gene: NA; V gene: TRBV7-2; J gene: TRBJ2-7; CDR3 protein: CASSLVQVDEQYF; CDR3 DNA: TGTGCCAGCAGCTTAGTGCAAGTAGATGAGCAGTACTTC
clone size: NA; D gene: NA; V gene: TRBV5-4; J gene: TRBJ2-6; CDR3 protein: CASSLYGANVLTF; CDR3 DNA: TGTGCCAGCAGCTTGTACGGGGCCAACGTCCTGACTTTC
clone size: NA; D gene: NA; V gene: TRBV7-9; J gene: TRBJ2-2; CDR3 protein: CASSYERTVIGGELFF; CDR3 DNA: TGTGCCAGCAGCTATGAAAGAACGGTCATCGGCGGGGAGCTGTTTTTT
clone size: NA; D gene: NA; V gene: TRBV5-8; J gene: TRBJ1-6; CDR3 protein: CASSSRGAQNSPLHF; CDR3 DNA: TGTGCCAGCAGCTCTCGAGGGGCCCAAAATTCACCCCTCCACTTT
clone size: NA; D gene: NA; V gene: TRBV7-9; J gene: TRBJ1-1; CDR3 protein: CASSLRPRDTEAFF; CDR3 DNA: TGTGCCAGCAGCTTACGTCCGCGGGACACTGAAGCTTTCTTT
clone size: once; D gene: NA; V gene: TRBV19; J gene: TRBJ1-3; CDR3 protein: CASTPGASGNTIYF; CDR3 DNA: TGTGCCAGTACTCCAGGAGCTTCTGGAAACACCATATATTTT
clone size: NA; D gene: NA; V gene: TRBV6-5; J gene: TRBJ2-6; CDR3 protein: CASTGYLSGANVLTF; CDR3 DNA: TGTGCCAGCACAGGGTATCTCTCTGGGGCCAACGTCCTGACTTTC
clone size: NA; D gene: NA; V gene: TRBV23-1; J gene: TRBJ1-4; CDR3 protein: CASSQYPGRRGEKLFF; CDR3 DNA: TGCGCCAGCAGTCAGTACCCGGGACGGCGTGGCGAAAAACTGTTTTTT
clone size: NA; D gene: NA; V gene: TRBV5-1; J gene: TRBJ2-3; CDR3 protein: CASSLVGRTTDTQYF; CDR3 DNA: TGCGCCAGCAGCTTGGTAGGGCGGACCACAGATACGCAGTATTTT
clone size: once; D gene: NA; V gene: TRBV14; J gene: TRBJ1-2; CDR3 protein: CASRPSGSYGYTF; CDR3 DNA: TGTGCCAGCAGGCCATCGGGGAGCTATGGCTACACCTTC
clone size: NA; D gene: NA; V gene: TRBV7-9; J gene: TRBJ2-6; CDR3 protein: CASIEVTRGSGANVLTF; CDR3 DNA: TGTGCCAGCATCGAAGTGACACGGGGGTCTGGGGCCAACGTCCTGACTTTC
clone size: NA; D gene: NA; V gene: TRBV2; J gene: TRBJ1-3; CDR3 protein: CASREGPGNTIYF; CDR3 DNA: TGTGCCAGCCGGGAGGGGCCTGGAAACACCATATATTTT
clone size: NA; D gene: TRBD1; V gene: TRBV25-1; J gene: TRBJ1-3; CDR3 protein: CASSPWGGTGSGNTIYF; CDR3 DNA: TGTGCCAGCAGTCCCTGGGGAGGGACAGGGTCCGGAAACACCATATATTTT